Given below is one TCR beta chain in context. The data originate from a study of T cell changes during pregnancy in multiple sclerosis. CDR1 and CDR2 (germline): SGHRS, YFSETQ. The CDR3 runs to 11 residues. V was clipped by 7 bases and J by 4 bases, with 8 bases between them. TCRdb keeps only in-frame clones here, not all; method: immunoSEQ multiplex PCR. The sample lists under 60,000 clones; 92% were seen once. The sample was CD4+ T cells from peripheral blood mononuclear cells, taken in the second trimester of pregnancy. This receptor was obtained from a female donor in good health, enrolled as a control in a pregnancy study. The chain has TRBV5-1 and TRBJ1-2; TRBD1 might be the D (6 bases). The CDR3 coding sequence is TGCGCCAGCGGACAGACCTATGGCTACACCTTC. It codes for CASGQTYGYTF.